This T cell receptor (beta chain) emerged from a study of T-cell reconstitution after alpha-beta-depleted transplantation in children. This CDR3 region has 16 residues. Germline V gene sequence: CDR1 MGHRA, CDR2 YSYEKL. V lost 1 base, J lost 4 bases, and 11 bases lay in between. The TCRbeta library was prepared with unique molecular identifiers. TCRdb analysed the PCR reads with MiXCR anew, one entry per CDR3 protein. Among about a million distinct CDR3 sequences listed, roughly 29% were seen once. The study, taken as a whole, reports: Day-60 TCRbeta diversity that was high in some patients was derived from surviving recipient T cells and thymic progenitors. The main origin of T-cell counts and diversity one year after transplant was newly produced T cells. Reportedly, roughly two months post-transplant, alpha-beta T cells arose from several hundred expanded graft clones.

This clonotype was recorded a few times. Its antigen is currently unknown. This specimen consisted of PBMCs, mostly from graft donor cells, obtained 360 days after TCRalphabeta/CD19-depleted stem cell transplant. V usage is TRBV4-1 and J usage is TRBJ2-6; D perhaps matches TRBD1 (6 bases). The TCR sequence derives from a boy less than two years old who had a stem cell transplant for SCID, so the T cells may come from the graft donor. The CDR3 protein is CASSQGDMAGANVLTF. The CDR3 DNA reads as TGCGCCAGCAGCCAAGGGGACATGGCCGGGGCCAACGTCCTGACTTTC.